This passage covers 9 T cell receptor beta chains from one sample sequenced in a study of early T cells in non-severe SARS-CoV-2 infection. TCRdb analysed the 5' RACE reads with MiXCR anew, one entry per CDR3 protein. The profile shows tens of thousands of distinct CDR3 sequences, 13% of them singletons. The sample comprised whole blood. All receptors come from an adult who was a healthcare worker with PCR-confirmed SARS-CoV-2 infection or an uninfected control (not recorded which).

The chain uses TRBV14 and TRBJ1-1; D perhaps matches TRBD1 (6 bases). Per the germline V gene, CDR1 is SGHDN and CDR2 is FVKESK. V lost 1 base to trimming and J lost 5 bases, with 17 bases between them. The CDR3 runs 16 residues. CDR3 residues: CASSQVGGPVITEAFF. The CDR3 DNA reads TGTGCCAGCAGCCAAGTAGGGGGGCCGGTGATAACTGAAGCTTTCTTT.

In its sample, this clonotype was seen many times. The chain is built from TRBV5-1 and TRBJ1-1; weak D call: TRBD1 (6 bases). Deletions cut 0 bases from V and 1 base from J, with 7 bases between. The CDR3 covers 14 residues. From germline, CDR1 is SGHRS and CDR2 YFSETQ. The DNA of the CDR3 is TGCGCCAGCAGCTTGGTACAGGGGAACACTGAAGCTTTCTTT. Translated: CASSLVQGNTEAFF.

The gene calls are TRBV7-9 and TRBJ1-2; no clear D. The CDR3 runs 13 residues. CDR1 and CDR2 from the germline V gene are SEHNR and FQNEAQ (reference sequence). The V and J ends lost 5 bases and 4 bases respectively, with 11 bases between them. In DNA, the CDR3 is TGTGCCAGCAGCCTGGCACACCCCTATGGCTACACCTTC. Protein sequence: CASSLAHPYGYTF.

J is TRBJ2-5 and V is TRBV15, with D possibly being TRBD2 (5 bases). The CDR3 spans 14 residues. CDR1 LNHNV and CDR2 YYDKDF come from the germline V gene (reference sequence). Deletions cut 0 bases from V and 3 bases from J, with 8 bases between. In nucleotides, the CDR3 is TGTGCCACCAGCAGAGATCTCGGGAAAGAGACCCAGTACTTC. This sequence encodes CATSRDLGKETQYF.

This clonotype came up many times. V usage is TRBV11-2 and J usage is TRBJ2-2, with 13 bases that match TRBD2. After removal of 3 bases from V and 4 bases from J, the junction contained 2 bases not matched to a gene. Germline CDR1 is SGHAT and CDR2 is FQNNGV. The CDR3 contains 16 residues. CDR3 DNA sequence: TGTGCCAGCAGCTTGACTAGCGGGGGGCGCACCGGGGAGCTGTTTTTT. Translating gives CASSLTSGGRTGELFF.

At least ten counts were recorded for this clonotype. The chain joins TRBV20-1 to TRBJ2-3, with 12 bases lining up with TRBD2. Per germline, CDR1 DFQATT and CDR2 SNEGSKA (reference sequence). The CDR3 is made up of 15 amino acids. Germline trimming cut 1 base from V and 1 base from J; bases unmatched to any gene: 0. The CDR3 DNA sequence: TGCAGTGCTAGAGGACTAGCGGGGGGCACAGATACGCAGTATTTT. Protein: CSARGLAGGTDTQYF.

This clonotype showed up just a few times. The V and J genes are TRBV12-3 or TRBV12-4 and TRBJ1-1; perhaps TRBD1 as D (5 bases). This CDR3 spans 14 amino acids. V was shortened by 3 bases and J by 5 bases, with 13 bases between the two germline ends. The DNA for the CDR3 is TGTGCCAGCAGTTTTAAAAGGGGTGGAACTGAAGCTTTCTTT. As protein: CASSFKRGGTEAFF.

This clonotype has at least ten counts. The chain combines TRBV5-1 with TRBJ2-7, with 7 bases that match TRBD1. Germline CDR1 and CDR2: SGHRS and YFSETQ. V shed 4 bases, J shed 0 bases, and the junction held 7 bases outside the gene matches. This CDR3 region has 15 residues. The CDR3 bases are TGCGCCAGCAGCGAAGGGACAGCAAACTCCTACGAGCAGTACTTC. This codes for CASSEGTANSYEQYF.

In its sample, this clonotype was seen many times. The chain combines TRBV2 with TRBJ2-5, with D tentatively TRBD1 (5 bases). Trimming took 6 bases from V and 3 from J, leaving 5 bases between them. This CDR3 is built from 11 residues. The germline gives CDR1 SNHLY, CDR2 FYNNEI. For the CDR3, the DNA is TGTGCCAGCAGACAGGAAGAGACCCAGTACTTC. It yields the protein CASRQEETQYF.